These T cell receptor beta chains were read from a single sample in a study of blood T cell repertoires in COVID-19. TCRdb's table, derived via immunoSEQ multiplex PCR, lists solely in-frame clones and lacks some. This sample has about 160,000 clones; 60% to 80% occur once, and the top ten carry around 2.8%. Input material: peripheral blood. The source is a man aged 70-80 years with acute or convalescent COVID-19. Each CDR3 is given with its conserved first and last residue. Fields, in order: clone size, D gene, J gene, V gene, CDR3 protein, CDR3 DNA. D genes are given only for firm matches. The size entry is marked missing in some rows and otherwise reads once, few, many or a size class.

>NA|NA|TRBJ1-1|TRBV6-1
CASSEWPGTEAFF
TGTGCCAGCAGTGAATGGCCGGGCACTGAAGCTTTCTTT
>NA|NA|TRBJ2-1|TRBV21-1
CASSKEAGGYNEQFF
TGTGCCAGCAGCAAAGAGGCTGGCGGGTACAATGAGCAGTTCTTC
>NA|NA|TRBJ1-5|TRBV14
CASSRQANQPQHF
TGTGCCAGCAGCAGACAGGCTAATCAGCCCCAGCATTTT
>NA|NA|TRBJ1-6|TRBV2
CASTADSPRNSPLHF
TGTGCCAGTACTGCTGACAGTCCTCGGAATTCACCCCTCCACTTT
>NA|TRBD1|TRBJ2-7|TRBV5-1
CASSLRAGTGGGYEQYF
TGCGCCAGCAGCTTGAGGGCCGGGACAGGGGGCGGGTACGAGCAGTACTTC
>NA|NA|TRBJ1-5|TRBV9
CASSVIPDQPQHF
TGTGCCAGCAGCGTAATTCCCGATCAGCCCCAGCATTTT
>few|NA|TRBJ1-2|TRBV5-6
CASSSTRIRRGYTF
TGTGCCAGCAGCTCTACACGAATCCGGCGGGGCTACACCTTC
>NA|TRBD1|TRBJ2-7|TRBV7-3
CASSPTGTGGEQYF
TGTGCCAGCAGCCCTACCGGGACAGGGGGAGAGCAGTACTTC
>NA|TRBD2|TRBJ2-2|TRBV6-1
CASSAIFSGGSTGELFF
TGTGCCAGCAGTGCAATATTTAGCGGGGGGTCCACCGGGGAGCTGTTTTTT
>NA|TRBD1|TRBJ1-5|TRBV19
CASTPSAQGNQPQHF
TGTGCCAGTACCCCATCGGCACAGGGGAATCAGCCCCAGCATTTT
>NA|TRBD1|TRBJ1-6|TRBV7-9
CASSAGQFNSPLHF
TGTGCCAGCAGCGCGGGACAGTTTAATTCACCCCTCCACTTT
>NA|NA|TRBJ1-3|TRBV7-8
CASSLAPGAGNTIYF
TGTGCCAGCAGCTTAGCTCCCGGGGCTGGAAACACCATATATTTT
>few|NA|TRBJ1-5|TRBV28
CASRPGKGLGNQPQHF
TGTGCCAGCAGACCCGGCAAAGGCCTCGGGAATCAGCCCCAGCATTTT
>NA|NA|TRBJ2-3|TRBV5-1
CATRFEGTDTQYF
TGCGCCACCCGATTCGAGGGCACAGATACGCAGTATTTT
>NA|TRBD1|TRBJ1-1|TRBV19
CASSGTLGQGSSTEAFF
TGTGCCAGTAGTGGGACCCTTGGACAGGGGAGTAGCACTGAAGCTTTCTTT
>NA|TRBD1|TRBJ2-1|TRBV2
CASSGDRGNEQFF
TGTGCCAGCAGTGGCGACAGGGGCAATGAGCAGTTCTTC
>NA|TRBD1|TRBJ2-1|TRBV7-2
CASRGGGSYNEQFF
TGTGCCAGCAGAGGGGGCGGGTCCTACAATGAGCAGTTCTTC
>NA|TRBD1|TRBJ1-1|TRBV5-6
CASSQGQGLTEAFF
TGTGCCAGCAGCCAGGGACAGGGGCTCACTGAAGCTTTCTTT
>NA|TRBD1|TRBJ1-2|TRBV6-5
CASSNPGQVAGGYTF
TGTGCCAGCAGTAACCCGGGACAGGTGGCGGGGGGCTACACCTTC
>NA|TRBD1|TRBJ1-5|TRBV18
CASRRDRDNQPQHF
TGTGCCAGCCGCCGGGACAGGGATAATCAGCCCCAGCATTTT
>once|TRBD2|TRBJ2-3|TRBV9
CASSVGLAGVVDTQYF
TGTGCCAGCAGCGTAGGTTTAGCGGGGGTGGTTGATACGCAGTATTTT
>NA|TRBD1|TRBJ1-2|TRBV12-3/TRBV12-4
CASSHADRGGYTF
TGTGCCAGCAGTCACGCCGACAGGGGAGGCTACACCTTC
>NA|TRBD1|TRBJ1-6|TRBV5-6
CASSLSGTAYSPLHF
TGTGCCAGCAGCTTATCGGGGACAGCCTATTCACCCCTCCACTTT
>NA|TRBD1|TRBJ1-2|TRBV7-2
CASSKNPGQQNDGTF
TGTGCCAGCAGCAAAAACCCGGGACAGCAGAATGATGGGACCTTC
>NA|NA|TRBJ2-1|TRBV18
CASSPRSEFNEQFF
TGTGCCAGCTCACCAAGAAGCGAATTCAATGAGCAGTTCTTC
>NA|TRBD1|TRBJ1-1|TRBV5-1
CASSLAGQGSEAFF
TGCGCCAGCAGCTTGGCGGGACAGGGTTCTGAAGCTTTCTTT